These 2 T cell receptor beta chains originate from one sample sequenced in a study of T cell changes during pregnancy in multiple sclerosis. Data came from immunoSEQ multiplex PCR; TCRdb stores just in-frame clones and leaves some out. The table lists nearly 60,000 clones, 91% of them singletons. The sample here was CD4+ T cells from peripheral blood mononuclear cells, taken after pregnancy. Receptors originate from a female donor in good health, enrolled as a control in a pregnancy study.

The rearrangement joins TRBV7-8 to TRBJ2-1, with TRBD2 matching 9 bases. Germline CDR1 and CDR2: SGHVS and FQNEAQ. The J segment lost 0 bases and the V segment lost 4 bases, leaving 13 bases of the junction unmatched. The CDR3 is 19 amino acids. CDR3: CASSSYSGLATVSYNEQFF. CDR3 DNA sequence: TGTGCCAGCAGCTCCTACTCGGGACTAGCCACCGTCTCCTACAATGAGCAGTTCTTC.

The genes are TRBV14 and TRBJ1-2; D is ambiguous. Trimming cost V 2 bases and J 7 bases, with 11 bases left between them. The CDR3 is 13 amino acids. Germline V gene lookup returns CDR1 SGHDN and CDR2 FVKESK. The DNA for the CDR3 is TGTGCCAGCAGCCAACAAGAGTTTAGTGGCTACACCTTC. Encoded protein: CASSQQEFSGYTF.